This TCR beta chain was retrieved from a study of blood T cell repertoires in COVID-19. Some clones are missing from TCRdb's copy, which holds only in-frame ones; the method was immunoSEQ multiplex PCR. The data contain some 220,000 clones, 83% of them singletons. Germline CDR1 reads SGHTA; CDR2 reads FQGNSA. CDR3 length: 16 amino acids. V shed 2 bases and J shed 4 bases, with 17 bases lying between them. The sample was peripheral blood. The receptor was isolated from a woman aged 25 to 39 with COVID-19, enrolled during active disease. The chain employs TRBV7-2 and TRBJ1-1, with D possibly matching TRBD1 (6 bases). CDR3 sequence: CASSLREQGPGTEAFF. The CDR3 DNA reads TGTGCCAGCAGCTTAAGGGAACAGGGACCAGGCACTGAAGCTTTCTTT. The whole variable domain, remainder taken from reference TRBV7-2 and TRBJ1-1, is GAGVSQSPSNKVTEKGKDVELRCDPISGHTALYWYRQSLGQGLEFLIYFQGNSAPDKSGLPSDRFSAERTGGSVSTLTIQRTQQEDSAVYLCASSLREQGPGTEAFFGQGTRLTVV.